The source of this T cell receptor (beta chain) is a study of blood T cell repertoires in COVID-19. Across the whole study: Specimens from acute and convalescent COVID-19 originated in the United States, Italy and Spain.

Source study methods: Amplification with reference gene primers provided the estimates of nucleated cell counts. TCRdb keeps only in-frame clones here, not all; method: immunoSEQ multiplex PCR. Clone size and the V and J calls come from that table; the DNA yielded D and trimming. The data contain over 200,000 clones, around 93% of them singletons. The V end lost 6 bases, the J end lost 6 bases, and 11 bases lay between the germline ends. Germline assignment: CDR1 LNHDA and CDR2 SQIVND (reference sequence). The length of the CDR3 is 12 residues. Sequencing was done on a sample of PBMCs or T cells enriched from blood (not recorded which). This TCR was sampled from a human donor in a cohort exposed to, infected with or recovered from COVID-19 (not recorded which). The donor label of this sample is uncertain. The V gene is TRBV19, the J gene TRBJ1-1; perhaps TRBD1 as D (5 bases). In nucleotides, the CDR3 is TGTGCCAGTAGCCCCCGGGGGTCTGAAGCTTTCTTT. As protein: CASSPRGSEAFF.